Below are 5 T cell receptor beta chains sequenced from a single sample in a study of T cells in Graves' hyperthyroidism and ophthalmopathy. Researchers amplified the TCR beta CDR3 regions from RNA transcripts. The TCR CDR3 first-round RT-PCR relied on the HTBI primer set. Each CDR3 protein is one row after TCRdb ran MiXCR on the multiplex PCR reads. This sample has 150,000 to 200,000 distinct CDR3 sequences, with around 8.9% found just once. Sequenced sample: blood. The receptors come from a woman under 30 with Graves' hyperthyroidism that later progressed to Graves' ophthalmopathy.

This clonotype was found many times. V gene TRBV4-1 combines with J gene TRBJ1-1; TRBD1 matches at 7 bases. The CDR3 extends over 15 amino acids. CDR1 and CDR2 from the germline V gene are MGHRA and YSYEKL. J was trimmed by 0 bases and V by 2 bases; bases with no gene match: 3. CDR3 sequence (DNA): TGCGCCAGCAGCCAATACAGGGGAATGAACACTGAAGCTTTCTTT. It codes for CASSQYRGMNTEAFF.

This chain joins TRBV5-1 and TRBJ2-3; 9 bases are a match to TRBD2. The germline V gene has CDR1 SGHRS and CDR2 YFSETQ. The CDR3 has 14 amino acids. V trimming: 7 bases; J trimming: 3 bases; junction bases outside the gene matches: 6. Here the CDR3 reads CASAGGRVTDTQYF. As DNA, the CDR3 is TGCGCCAGCGCGGGAGGGAGGGTGACAGATACGCAGTATTTT.

This clonotype has ten or more counts. The chain couples TRBV27 to TRBJ2-7, with TRBD1 matching over 7 bases. The CDR3 is 12 amino acids. V dropped 8 bases and J dropped 2; count of bases not matched to a gene: 3. The germline gives CDR1 MNHEY, CDR2 SMNVEV (reference sequence). This chain's CDR3 is CASGTATYEQYF. The CDR3 nucleotides are TGTGCCAGCGGGACAGCAACCTACGAGCAGTACTTC.

This clonotype has at least ten counts. The chain links TRBV6-1 to TRBJ2-5; 10 bases align to TRBD1. The ends lost 5 bases at V and 5 bases at J; junction bases unmatched: 5. Germline-derived CDR1 and CDR2 are MNHNS and SASEGT. This CDR3 has 14 amino acids. The CDR3 region has the DNA TGTGCCAGCAGTACCCCGGGACAGGGGGAGACCCAGTACTTC. As protein: CASSTPGQGETQYF.

This clonotype has at least ten counts. The chain recombines TRBV4-1 with TRBJ1-2; D remains ambiguous. The CDR3 has 14 amino acids. Trimming took 0 bases from V and 5 from J, leaving 10 bases between them. CDR1 is MGHRA and CDR2 is YSYEKL in the germline V gene. For the CDR3, the DNA is TGCGCCAGCAGCCAAGATAGGGCAGGTTATGGCTACACCTTC. Protein product: CASSQDRAGYGYTF.